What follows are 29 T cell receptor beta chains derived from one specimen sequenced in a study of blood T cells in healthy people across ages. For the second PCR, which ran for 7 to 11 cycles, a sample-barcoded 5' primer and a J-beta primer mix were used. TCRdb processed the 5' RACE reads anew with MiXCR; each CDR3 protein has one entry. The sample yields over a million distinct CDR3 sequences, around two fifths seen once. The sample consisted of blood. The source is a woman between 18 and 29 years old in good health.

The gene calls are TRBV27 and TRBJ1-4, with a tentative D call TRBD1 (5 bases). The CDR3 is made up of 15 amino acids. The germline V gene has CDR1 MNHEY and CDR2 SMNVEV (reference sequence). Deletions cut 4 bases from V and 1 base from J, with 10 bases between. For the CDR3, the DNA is TGTGCCAGCAGTTATGGTAGGGGAACTAATGAAAAACTGTTTTTT. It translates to CASSYGRGTNEKLFF.

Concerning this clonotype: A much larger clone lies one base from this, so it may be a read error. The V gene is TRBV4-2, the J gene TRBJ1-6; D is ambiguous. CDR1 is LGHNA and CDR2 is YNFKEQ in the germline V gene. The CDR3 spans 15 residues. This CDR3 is CGSSQVGGFNSPLHF. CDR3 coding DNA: TGTGGCAGCAGCCAAGTGGGTGGATTTAATTCACCCCTCCACTTT.

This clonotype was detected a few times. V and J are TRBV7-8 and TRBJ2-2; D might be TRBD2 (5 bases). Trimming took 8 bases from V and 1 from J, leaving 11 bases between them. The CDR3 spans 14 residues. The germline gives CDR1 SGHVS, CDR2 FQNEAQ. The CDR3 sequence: CASPTLGNTGELFF. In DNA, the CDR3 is TGTGCCAGCCCAACACTAGGGAACACCGGGGAGCTGTTTTTT.

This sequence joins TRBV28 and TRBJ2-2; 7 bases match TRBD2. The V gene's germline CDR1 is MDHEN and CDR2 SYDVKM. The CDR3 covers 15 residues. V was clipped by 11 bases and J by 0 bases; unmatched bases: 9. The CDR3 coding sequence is TGTGCCGGGGGGGGAGCAGGGACGAACACCGGGGAGCTGTTTTTT. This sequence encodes CAGGGAGTNTGELFF.

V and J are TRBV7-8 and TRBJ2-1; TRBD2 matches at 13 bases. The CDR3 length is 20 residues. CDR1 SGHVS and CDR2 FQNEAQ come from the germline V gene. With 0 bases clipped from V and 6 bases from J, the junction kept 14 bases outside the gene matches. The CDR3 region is CASSLAIGLAGEVRGNEQFF. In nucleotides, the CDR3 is TGTGCCAGCAGCTTAGCGATTGGACTAGCGGGAGAGGTAAGAGGCAATGAGCAGTTCTTC.

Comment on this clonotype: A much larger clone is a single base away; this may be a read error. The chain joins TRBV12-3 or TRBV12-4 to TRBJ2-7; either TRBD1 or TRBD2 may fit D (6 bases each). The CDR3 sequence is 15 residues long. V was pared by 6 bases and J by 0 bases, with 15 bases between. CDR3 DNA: TGTGCCAGCAGCTCTACTAGCAGGGGCTCCTACGAGCAGTACTTC. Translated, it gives CASSSTSRGSYEQYF.

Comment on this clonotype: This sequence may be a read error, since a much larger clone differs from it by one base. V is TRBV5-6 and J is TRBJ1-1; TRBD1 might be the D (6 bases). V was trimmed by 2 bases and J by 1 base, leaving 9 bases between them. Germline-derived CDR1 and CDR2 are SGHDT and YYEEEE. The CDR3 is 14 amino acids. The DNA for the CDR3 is TGTGCCAGCAGCTTTGAACAGGGGAACACTGAAGCTTTCTTT. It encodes CASSFEQGNTEAFF.

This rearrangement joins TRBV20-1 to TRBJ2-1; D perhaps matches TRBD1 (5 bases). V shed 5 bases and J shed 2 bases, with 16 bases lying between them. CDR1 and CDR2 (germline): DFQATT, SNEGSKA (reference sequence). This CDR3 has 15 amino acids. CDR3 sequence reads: CSAVPTQVAYNEQFF. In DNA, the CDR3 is TGCAGTGCTGTCCCCACACAGGTCGCCTACAATGAGCAGTTCTTC.

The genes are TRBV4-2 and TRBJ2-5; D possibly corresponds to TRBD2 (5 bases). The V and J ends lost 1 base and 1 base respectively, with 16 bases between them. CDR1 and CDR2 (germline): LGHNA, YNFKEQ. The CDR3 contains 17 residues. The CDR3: CASSQAIKMDSQETQYF. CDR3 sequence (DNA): TGTGCCAGCAGCCAAGCCATCAAGATGGACTCCCAAGAGACCCAGTACTTC.

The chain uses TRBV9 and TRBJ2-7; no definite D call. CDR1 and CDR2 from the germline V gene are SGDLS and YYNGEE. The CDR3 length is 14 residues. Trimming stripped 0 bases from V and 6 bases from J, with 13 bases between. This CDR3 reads CASSVEAFPGEQYF. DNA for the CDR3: TGTGCCAGCAGCGTAGAAGCGTTTCCCGGCGAGCAGTACTTC.

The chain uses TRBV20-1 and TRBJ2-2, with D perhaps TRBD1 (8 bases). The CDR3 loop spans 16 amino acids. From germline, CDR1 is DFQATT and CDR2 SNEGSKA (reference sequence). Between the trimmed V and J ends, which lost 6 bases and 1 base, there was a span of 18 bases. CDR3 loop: CSAKDYRGGNTGELFF. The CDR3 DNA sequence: TGCAGTGCGAAAGATTACAGGGGGGGGAACACCGGGGAGCTGTTTTTT.

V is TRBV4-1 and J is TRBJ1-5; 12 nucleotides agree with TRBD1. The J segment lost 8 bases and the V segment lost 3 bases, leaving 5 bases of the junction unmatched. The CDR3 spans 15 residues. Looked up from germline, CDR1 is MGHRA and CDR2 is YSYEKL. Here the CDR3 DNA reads TGCGCCAGCAGCCAGGGACAGGGGGCCGGAGAGCCCCAGCATTTT. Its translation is CASSQGQGAGEPQHF.

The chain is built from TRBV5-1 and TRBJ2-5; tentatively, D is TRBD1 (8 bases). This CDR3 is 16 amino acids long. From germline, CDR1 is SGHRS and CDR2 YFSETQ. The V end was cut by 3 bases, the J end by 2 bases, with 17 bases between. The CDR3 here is CASSSGQGGIQETQYF. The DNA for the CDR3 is TGCGCCAGCAGCTCCGGACAGGGAGGGATTCAAGAGACCCAGTACTTC.

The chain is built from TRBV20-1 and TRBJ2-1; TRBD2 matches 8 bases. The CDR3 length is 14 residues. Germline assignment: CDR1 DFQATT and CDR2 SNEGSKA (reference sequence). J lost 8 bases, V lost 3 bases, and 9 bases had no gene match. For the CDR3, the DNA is TGCAGTGCTAGCGGGGAGCGGGGGTTGGATGAGCAGTTCTTC. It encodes CSASGERGLDEQFF.

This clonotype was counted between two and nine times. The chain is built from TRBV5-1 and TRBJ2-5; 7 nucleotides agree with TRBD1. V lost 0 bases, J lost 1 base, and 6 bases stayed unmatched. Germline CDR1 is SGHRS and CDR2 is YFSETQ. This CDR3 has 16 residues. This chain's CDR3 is CASSLAPGTAQETQYF. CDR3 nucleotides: TGCGCCAGCAGCTTGGCGCCTGGGACAGCCCAAGAGACCCAGTACTTC.

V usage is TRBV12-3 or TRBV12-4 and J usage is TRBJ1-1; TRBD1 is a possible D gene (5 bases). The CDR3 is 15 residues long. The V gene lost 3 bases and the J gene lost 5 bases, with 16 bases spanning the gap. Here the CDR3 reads CASSLPRAGFTEAFF. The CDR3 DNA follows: TGTGCCAGCAGTTTGCCTAGGGCAGGGTTTACTGAAGCTTTCTTT.

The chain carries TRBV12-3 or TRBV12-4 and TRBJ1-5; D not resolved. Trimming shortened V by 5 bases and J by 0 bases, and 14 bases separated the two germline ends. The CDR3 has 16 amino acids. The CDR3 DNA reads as TGTGCCAGCAGTCGACGGACCTACTATAGCAATCAGCCCCAGCATTTT. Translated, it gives CASSRRTYYSNQPQHF.

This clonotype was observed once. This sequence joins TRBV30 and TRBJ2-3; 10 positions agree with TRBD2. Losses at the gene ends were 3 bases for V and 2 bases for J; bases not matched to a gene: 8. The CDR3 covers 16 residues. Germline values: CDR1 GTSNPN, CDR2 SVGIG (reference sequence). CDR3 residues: CAWSSGRAMDTDTQYF. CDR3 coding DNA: TGTGCCTGGAGCAGCGGGAGGGCCATGGACACAGATACGCAGTATTTT.

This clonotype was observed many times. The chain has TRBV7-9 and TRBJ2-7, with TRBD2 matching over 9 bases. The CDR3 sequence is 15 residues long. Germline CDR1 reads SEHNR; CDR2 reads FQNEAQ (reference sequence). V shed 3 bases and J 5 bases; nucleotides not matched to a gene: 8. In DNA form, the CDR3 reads TGTGCCAGCAGCTTTAGGGCTAGCGGGAAACACGAGCAGTACTTC. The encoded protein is CASSFRASGKHEQYF.

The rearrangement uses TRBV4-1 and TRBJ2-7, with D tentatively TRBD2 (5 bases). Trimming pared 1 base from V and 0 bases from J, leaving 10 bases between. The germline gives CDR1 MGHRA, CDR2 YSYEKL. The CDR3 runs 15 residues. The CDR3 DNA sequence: TGCGCCAGCAGCCAAGGAGGGTTCTCCTCCTACGAGCAGTACTTC. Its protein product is CASSQGGFSSYEQYF.

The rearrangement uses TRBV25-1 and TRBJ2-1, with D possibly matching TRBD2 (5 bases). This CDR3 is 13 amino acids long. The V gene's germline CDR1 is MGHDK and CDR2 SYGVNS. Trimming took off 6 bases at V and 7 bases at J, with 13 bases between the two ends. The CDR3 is CASRSGPGNEQFF. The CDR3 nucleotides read TGTGCCAGCAGATCCGGACCGGGGAATGAGCAGTTCTTC.

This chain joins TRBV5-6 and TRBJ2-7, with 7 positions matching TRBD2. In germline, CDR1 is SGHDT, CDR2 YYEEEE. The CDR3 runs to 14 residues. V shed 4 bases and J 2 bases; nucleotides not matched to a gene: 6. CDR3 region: CASSGGGVPYEQYF. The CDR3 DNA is TGTGCCAGCAGCGGGGGGGGGGTACCCTACGAGCAGTACTTC.

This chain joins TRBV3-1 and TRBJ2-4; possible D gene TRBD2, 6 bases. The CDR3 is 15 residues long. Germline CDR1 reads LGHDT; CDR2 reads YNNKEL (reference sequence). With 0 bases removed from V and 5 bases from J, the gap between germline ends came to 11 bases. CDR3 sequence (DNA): TGTGCCAGCAGCCAAGAGCAGCGGGTCCAAAACATTCAGTACTTC. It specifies CASSQEQRVQNIQYF.

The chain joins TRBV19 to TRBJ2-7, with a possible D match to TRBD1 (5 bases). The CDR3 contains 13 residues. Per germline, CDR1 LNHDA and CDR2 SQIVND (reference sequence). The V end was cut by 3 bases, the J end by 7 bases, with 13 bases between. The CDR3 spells CASSMQGVREQYF. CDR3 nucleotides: TGTGCCAGTAGTATGCAGGGCGTCCGGGAGCAGTACTTC.

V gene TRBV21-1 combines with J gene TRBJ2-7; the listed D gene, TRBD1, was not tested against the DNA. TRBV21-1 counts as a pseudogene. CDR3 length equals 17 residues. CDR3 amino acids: CASSSPTADRETYEQYF. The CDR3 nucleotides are TGTGCCAGCAGCTCCCCCACGGCGGACAGAGAAACCTACGAGCAGTACTTC.

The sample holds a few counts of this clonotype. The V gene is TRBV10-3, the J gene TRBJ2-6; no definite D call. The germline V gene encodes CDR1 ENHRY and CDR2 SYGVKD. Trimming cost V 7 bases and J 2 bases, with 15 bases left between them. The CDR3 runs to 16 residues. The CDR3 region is CAITSEATAGANVLTF. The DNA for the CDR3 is TGTGCCATCACCTCTGAGGCGACCGCTGGGGCCAACGTCCTGACTTTC.

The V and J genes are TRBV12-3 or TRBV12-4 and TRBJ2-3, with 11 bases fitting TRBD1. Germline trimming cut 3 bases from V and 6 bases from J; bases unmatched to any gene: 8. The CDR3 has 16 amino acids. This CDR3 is CASSFSGQGGEDTQYF. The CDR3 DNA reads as TGTGCCAGCAGTTTTTCGGGACAGGGGGGTGAGGATACGCAGTATTTT.

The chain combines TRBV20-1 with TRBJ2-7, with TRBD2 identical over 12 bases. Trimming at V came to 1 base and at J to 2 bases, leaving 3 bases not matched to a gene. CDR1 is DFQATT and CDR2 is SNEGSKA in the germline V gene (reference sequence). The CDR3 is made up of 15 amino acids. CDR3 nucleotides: TGCAGTGCTAGAGTGACTAGCGGGGGACCCTACGAGCAGTACTTC. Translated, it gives CSARVTSGGPYEQYF.

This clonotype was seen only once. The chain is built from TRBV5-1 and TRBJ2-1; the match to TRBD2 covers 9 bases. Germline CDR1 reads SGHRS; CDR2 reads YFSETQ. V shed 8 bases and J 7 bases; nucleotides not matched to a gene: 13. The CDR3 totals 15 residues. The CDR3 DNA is TGCGCCAGAGGAGATTTAGCGGGAGAAGAAAATGAGCAGTTCTTC. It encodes CARGDLAGEENEQFF.